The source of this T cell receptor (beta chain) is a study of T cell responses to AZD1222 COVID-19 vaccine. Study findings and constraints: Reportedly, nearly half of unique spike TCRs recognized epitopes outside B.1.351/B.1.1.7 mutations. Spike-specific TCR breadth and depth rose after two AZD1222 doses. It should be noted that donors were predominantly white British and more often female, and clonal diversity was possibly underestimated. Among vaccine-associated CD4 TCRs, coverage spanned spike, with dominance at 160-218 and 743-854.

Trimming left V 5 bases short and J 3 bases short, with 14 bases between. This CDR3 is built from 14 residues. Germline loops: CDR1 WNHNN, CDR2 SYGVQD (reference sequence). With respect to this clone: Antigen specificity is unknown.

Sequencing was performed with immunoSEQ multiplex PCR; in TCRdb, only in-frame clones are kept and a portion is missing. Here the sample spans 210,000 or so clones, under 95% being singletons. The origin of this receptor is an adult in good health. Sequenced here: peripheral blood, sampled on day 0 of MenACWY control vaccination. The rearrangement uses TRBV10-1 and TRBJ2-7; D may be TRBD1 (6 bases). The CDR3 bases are TGCGCCAGCAGTTCATTACCCAGGGGCTACGAGCAGTACTTC. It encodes CASSSLPRGYEQYF.